This T cell receptor beta chain derives from a study of vaccination effects on CD4 cells after COVID-19 (dated by TCRdb to between 2021 and 2024). Turning to the overall study: Each participant got two doses of an mRNA SARS-CoV-2 vaccine, either BNT162b2 or mRNA-1273. SARS-CoV-2 spike-specific CD4+ TCR repertoires were compared before and after mRNA vaccination in COVID-19 convalescent patients and in infection-naive vaccine recipients. A total of some eleven COVID-19 convalescent patients and a handful of SARS-CoV-2-naive healthy vaccine recipients were included in the full study. Cultures from other donors in the study were sequenced using the Oncomine TCR Beta short-read assay on an Illumina iSeq 100. Study-wide conclusions, independent of this receptor: The study was limited by a small number of convalescent patients and lacked early post-infection timepoints. Clones induced by infection and clones induced by vaccination both contracted markedly at late timepoints after vaccination, which fits with T cell responses waning over time. In healthy vaccine recipients, vaccine-induced clones were almost all SARS-CoV-2 mono-reactive, with only 1 of 255 cross-reactive with common cold coronaviruses.

Receptor libraries were prepared by the immunoSEQ multiplex PCR assay. DNA from the CD4+ T cells that had been cultured and isolated underwent TCR beta CDR3 sequencing. As for the authors' bioinformatics: Non-productive TCR sequences were discarded, and reads were trimmed to the CDR3 region, with only CDR3s of 7 or more amino acids retained. Antigen-specific clonotypes were identified using the MANAFEST web app by comparison of expansion in peptide wells against reference cultures. For clones to be considered positive, expansion at FDR<0.05 versus reference and all other wells, an odds ratio above 5, and a frequency above 0.1% in two replicate wells were required. Cross-reactive clonotypes were defined as significantly expanded in SARS-CoV-2 spike wells and in at least one common cold coronavirus spike condition. Levenshtein distance calculated with the stringdist R package was used to assess CDR3 similarity, and unrooted trees were constructed with ape in R 3.6.1. The table comes from immuneACCESS by way of TCRdb, which keeps in-frame sequences with V and J called. Part of the clones is missing from these tables; in studies checked, under half for an unresolved V gene and the rest for unknown reasons. The V and J calls and clone size come from that table; D and trimming were worked out from the DNA. The sample yields about 41,000 clones; approximately 80% were counted once. The ten largest account for about 3% of the sample.

The ViraFEST assay stimulated PBMC with viral peptide pools and then used TCR sequencing to identify antigen-specific CD4+ T cell clonotypes by expansion. After 10 days of culture, CD4+ T cells were isolated with the EasySep CD4+ T cell isolation kit. The absence of prior SARS-CoV-2 infection in healthy vaccine recipients was confirmed by negative nucleocapsid antibodies before and after vaccination. Around 2 million PBMC per well were cultured in IMDM with around 5% human AB serum, about 9.4 IU/ml IL-2 and gentamicin, plus 10 ug/ml peptides. On days 3 and 7, half of the culture medium was replaced with fresh IL-2-containing medium. Unless otherwise noted, each peptide stimulation condition was cultured in triplicate wells. Using Ficoll-Paque Plus gradient centrifugation, PBMC were separated from whole blood and then either used fresh or cryopreserved at -140C. The overlapping peptide pools covered the spike proteins of SARS-CoV-2 and of the common cold coronaviruses HCoV-NL63, HCoV-OC43 and HCoV-229E. Genomic DNA was extracted from cultured CD4+ T cells with the QIAamp micro DNA kit.

As concerns this clone: The specificity of this receptor is unknown. Base qualities are not recorded, but no much larger clone differs from it by a single base.

V is shortened by 6 bases, J by 2 bases, and the region joining them spans 18 bases. The CDR3 runs 15 residues from the cysteine to the valine. Of the read, only the CDR3 DNA is kept; its 45 bases are in frame from base 1. Per the germline V gene (reference sequence), SGHKS is the CDR1 and YYEKEE is the CDR2. The source material was CD4+ T cells from PBMCs cultured with HCoV-NL63 spike peptides, sampled before COVID-19 vaccination. Read against the paper, the sample's cell subset or site label means: HCoV-NL63 spike overlapping peptide pool stimulation. The rearranged chain carries TRBV5-5 and TRBJ2-7; the D gene assignment is ambiguous. The TCR originated in a human donor who received a COVID-19 vaccine. The sequenced DNA: TGTGCCAGCAATCCGGTCCCGCCGGGTACCTACGAGCAGTACGTC. Translated, this is CASNPVPPGTYEQYV.